Listed here are 22 T cell receptor beta chains from one sample, sequenced in a study of Graves' ophthalmopathy and Graves' hyperthyroidism. Amplified material comprised TCR beta CDR3 regions derived from RNA transcripts. First-round RT-PCR with HTBI primers preceded a second-round multiplex PCR. TCRdb called the multiplex PCR reads again in MiXCR, with one record for every CDR3 protein. The sample lists about 220,000 distinct CDR3 sequences; roughly 21% were seen once. The sequencing sample was made of peripheral blood. The receptors stem from a woman between 45 and 65 years old with Graves' ophthalmopathy.

V and J are TRBV6-1 and TRBJ2-7, with 11 bases aligning to TRBD2. V dropped 4 bases and J dropped 3; count of bases not matched to a gene: 5. The CDR3 loop spans 15 amino acids. In germline, CDR1 is MNHNS, CDR2 SASEGT. The CDR3, as DNA: TGTGCCAGCAGTGCGGGACTAGCGGAGTTCTACGAGCAGTACTTC. As protein: CASSAGLAEFYEQYF.

This clonotype was seen ten or more times. J is TRBJ1-6 and V is TRBV6-1; TRBD1 aligns across 7 bases. With V trimmed by 8 bases and J by 5 bases, 3 bases remained unmatched. This CDR3 is built from 13 residues. Germline CDR1 reads MNHNS; CDR2 reads SASEGT. The CDR3 loop is CASGTDHNSPLHF. The CDR3 DNA sequence: TGTGCCAGCGGGACAGATCATAATTCACCCCTCCACTTT.

This chain links TRBV11-2 with TRBJ2-1, with a weak D call TRBD1 (6 bases). CDR1 and CDR2 from the germline V gene are SGHAT and FQNNGV. Between the trimmed V and J ends, which lost 5 bases and 3 bases, there was a span of 17 bases. This CDR3 is built from 16 residues. This CDR3 is CASSPLRDTHYNEQFF. CDR3 DNA: TGTGCCAGCAGCCCGTTGAGGGACACTCACTACAATGAGCAGTTCTTC.

This clonotype showed up many times. The V and J genes are TRBV6-5 and TRBJ2-7, with TRBD1 matching over 8 bases. This CDR3 region has 14 residues. V lost 5 bases, J lost 3 bases, and 6 bases stayed unmatched. The germline V gene has CDR1 MNHEY and CDR2 SVGAGI. CDR3 region: CASSQGANYYEQYF. Here the CDR3 DNA reads TGTGCCAGCAGTCAGGGGGCCAACTACTACGAGCAGTACTTC.

The chain recombines TRBV4-1 with TRBJ2-5, with D perhaps TRBD2 (5 bases). Per germline, CDR1 MGHRA and CDR2 YSYEKL. Trimming removed 4 bases at V and 7 bases at J, with 13 bases between. This CDR3 has 13 amino acids. The CDR3 region is CASSLHSAGTQYF. The DNA of the CDR3 is TGCGCCAGCAGCCTTCACAGCGCGGGGACCCAGTACTTC.

There are many counts of this clonotype. V and J are TRBV24-1 and TRBJ2-5; 11 bases are a match to TRBD2. Germline trimming cut 4 bases from V and 5 bases from J; bases unmatched to any gene: 14. Germline V gene data show CDR1 as KGHDR and CDR2 as SFDVKD. This CDR3 has 18 amino acids. CDR3 residues: CATSDRTVAGGPGETQYF. The DNA of the CDR3 is TGTGCCACCAGTGACCGGACGGTAGCGGGAGGGCCTGGGGAGACCCAGTACTTC.

This clonotype was seen at least ten times. The gene calls are TRBV7-2 and TRBJ2-5; 7 bases fit TRBD2. Germline V gene lookup returns CDR1 SGHTA and CDR2 FQGNSA. V lost 3 bases, J lost 2 bases, and 3 bases stayed unmatched. The CDR3 has 14 residues. CDR3 amino acids: CASSFGLDQETQYF. CDR3 sequence (DNA): TGTGCCAGCAGCTTCGGACTAGATCAAGAGACCCAGTACTTC.

This clonotype was seen many times. The V and J genes are TRBV6-1 and TRBJ2-7, with TRBD2 as a possible D gene (6 bases). V was shortened by 7 bases and J by 0 bases, with 13 bases between the two germline ends. The CDR3 sequence is 14 residues long. Germline-derived CDR1 and CDR2 are MNHNS and SASEGT. The CDR3 reads CASKVRDGSYEQYF. The CDR3, as DNA: TGTGCCAGCAAGGTGCGGGACGGCTCCTACGAGCAGTACTTC.

The sample holds many counts of this clonotype. This chain uses TRBV2 with TRBJ1-6, with D uncertain. The CDR3 is 16 residues long. V was clipped by 4 bases and J by 0 bases, with 10 bases between them. Germline CDR1 SNHLY, CDR2 FYNNEI. DNA of the CDR3: TGTGCCAGCAGTGGACGGCGTAGCTCCTATAATTCACCCCTCCACTTT. Translation: CASSGRRSSYNSPLHF.

This clonotype was seen more than once but under ten times. The rearrangement uses TRBV5-1 and TRBJ2-5; 8 bases line up with TRBD1. Per the germline V gene, CDR1 is SGHRS and CDR2 is YFSETQ. Trimming at V came to 5 bases and at J to 5 bases, leaving 11 bases not matched to a gene. The CDR3 has 15 residues. The CDR3 loop reads CASRSRPGQVETQYF. CDR3 DNA sequence: TGCGCCAGCAGGTCCCGCCCGGGACAGGTTGAGACCCAGTACTTC.

At least ten counts were recorded for this clonotype. The chain couples TRBV7-2 to TRBJ2-7; no firm D call. Germline CDR1 reads SGHTA; CDR2 reads FQGNSA. The length of the CDR3 is 12 residues. Trimming left V 2 bases short and J 3 bases short, with 5 bases between. CDR3 region: CASSLIGYEQYF. For the CDR3, the DNA is TGTGCCAGCAGCTTAATCGGCTACGAGCAGTACTTC.

This clonotype was observed at least ten times. The V and J genes are TRBV18 and TRBJ2-5, with a tentative D call TRBD1 (5 bases). Germline V gene data show CDR1 as KGHSH and CDR2 as LQKENI. There are 14 residues in the CDR3. With 3 bases removed from V and 1 base from J, the gap between germline ends came to 9 bases. The CDR3 DNA reads as TGTGCCAGCTCACCGGGGCAAATCCAAGAGACCCAGTACTTC. Its translation is CASSPGQIQETQYF.

In this sample, this clonotype turned up many times. This chain links TRBV6-5 with TRBJ1-1; D might be TRBD1 (6 bases). Germline CDR1 is MNHEY and CDR2 is SVGAGI. The V gene lost 2 bases and the J gene lost 5 bases, with 9 bases spanning the gap. The CDR3 has 13 residues. CDR3 sequence reads: CASSYDRRTEAFF. DNA of the CDR3: TGTGCCAGCAGTTACGACAGGCGGACTGAAGCTTTCTTT.

Regarding this clonotype: The missing conserved phenylalanine or tryptophan at the end of this CDR3 makes a read error likely. This chain connects TRBV12-3 or TRBV12-4 to TRBJ2-7; D might be TRBD1 or TRBD2, each matching 7 bases. There are 15 residues in the CDR3. The germline V and J ends were trimmed by 6 bases and 2 bases, with 17 bases remaining between them. The CDR3 protein is CASSPTGEGTYEQYS. CDR3 nucleotide sequence: TGTGCCAGCAGCCCCACAGGGGAGGGGACCTACGAGCAGTACTCA.

This clonotype has at least ten counts. The chain recombines TRBV6-1 with TRBJ2-7, with 7 bases aligning to TRBD2. This CDR3 comprises 13 residues. The junction had 2 bases not matched to a gene; V was cut back by 3 bases and J by 3 bases. Germline V CDR1 and CDR2: MNHNS, SASEGT. The CDR3 is CASSEAGDYEQYF. The CDR3 coding sequence is TGTGCCAGCAGTGAGGCGGGGGACTACGAGCAGTACTTC.

In this sample, this clonotype turned up many times. The rearrangement links TRBV20-1 to TRBJ2-1; D is possibly TRBD2 (5 bases). Germline CDR1 reads DFQATT; CDR2 reads SNEGSKA (reference sequence). The CDR3 length is 15 residues. Trimming removed 0 bases from V and 5 bases from J, with 14 bases in between. Written as DNA, the CDR3 is TGCAGTGCTAGAGATCGGGCGGGCCCTAACAATGAGCAGTTCTTC. As protein: CSARDRAGPNNEQFF.

This clonotype was seen at least ten times. V is TRBV13 and J is TRBJ2-1; D is perhaps TRBD2 (7 bases). The CDR3 extends over 16 amino acids. Germline V CDR1 and CDR2: PRHDT, FYEKMQ (reference sequence). The V gene lost 3 bases and the J gene lost 8 bases, with 20 bases spanning the gap. CDR3 sequence (DNA): TGTGCCAGCAGCTTCCGGGGCAGGGGAGGGCACGATGAGCAGTTCTTC. It specifies CASSFRGRGGHDEQFF.

V gene TRBV7-9 combines with J gene TRBJ1-6; D uncertain. Germline-derived CDR1 and CDR2 are SEHNR and FQNEAQ (reference sequence). V lost 3 bases to trimming and J lost 0 bases, with 12 bases between them. CDR3 length equals 17 residues. CDR3 bases: TGTGCCAGCAGCTTCAGTCCTGGGAGCTCCTATAATTCACCCCTCCACTTT. Protein sequence: CASSFSPGSSYNSPLHF.

This clonotype showed up many times. The junction departs from the called germline gene at one end, perhaps through a read error. The chain has TRBV4-1 and TRBJ1-1; D is undetermined. Germline CDR1 reads MGHRA; CDR2 reads YSYEKL. The CDR3 spans 14 residues. The CDR3 DNA follows: TGTGCCAGCAGCCAAGATAACAGGAACACTGAAGCTTTCTTT. Protein product: CASSQDNRNTEAFF.

On this clonotype itself: A much larger clone lies one base from this, so it may be a read error. The chain has TRBV28 and TRBJ2-5; 8 nucleotides line up with TRBD2. The CDR3 sequence is 14 residues long. V lost 6 bases and J lost 5; bases outside the gene matches: 8. Germline CDR1 reads MDHEN; CDR2 reads SYDVKM. This CDR3 is CASRQTSGWETQYF. For the CDR3, the DNA is TGTGCCAGCAGGCAAACTAGCGGATGGGAGACCCAGTACTTC. Full variable domain (remainder filled in from reference TRBV28 and TRBJ2-5): DVKVTQSSRYLVKRTGEKVFLECVQDMDHENMFWYRQDPGLGLRLIYFSYDVKMKEKGDIPEGYSVSREKKERFSLILESASTNQTSMYLCASRQTSGWETQYFGPGTRLLVL.

This clonotype was seen many times. The CDR3 DNA reads TGTGCCAGCAGTTCAGGACTGAGGCCGGTCCTGCCCTACGAGCAGTACTTC. Encoded protein: CASSSGLRPVLPYEQYF. The chain carries TRBV27 and TRBJ2-7; D may be TRBD2 (5 bases). The germline V and J ends were trimmed by 4 bases and 2 bases, with 21 bases remaining between them. The CDR3 is 17 residues long. The germline V gene encodes CDR1 MNHEY and CDR2 SMNVEV (reference sequence).

This chain connects TRBV2 to TRBJ1-1; 9 bases map to TRBD1. CDR1 and CDR2 from the germline V gene are SNHLY and FYNNEI. J was trimmed by 1 base and V by 7 bases; bases with no gene match: 4. There are 14 residues in the CDR3. In nucleotides, the CDR3 is TGTGCCAGCACCAAGGACAGGGGGAACACTGAAGCTTTCTTT. Its translation: CASTKDRGNTEAFF.